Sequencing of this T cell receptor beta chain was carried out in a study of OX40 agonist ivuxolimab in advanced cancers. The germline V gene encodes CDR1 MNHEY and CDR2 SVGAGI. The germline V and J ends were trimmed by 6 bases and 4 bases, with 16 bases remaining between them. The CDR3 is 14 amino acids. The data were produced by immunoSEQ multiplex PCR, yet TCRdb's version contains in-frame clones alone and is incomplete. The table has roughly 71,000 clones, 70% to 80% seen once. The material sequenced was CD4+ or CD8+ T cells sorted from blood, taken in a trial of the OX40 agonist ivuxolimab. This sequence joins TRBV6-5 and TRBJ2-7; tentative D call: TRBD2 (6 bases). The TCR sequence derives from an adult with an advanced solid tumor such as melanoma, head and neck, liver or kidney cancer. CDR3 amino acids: CASSSPRTTYEQYF. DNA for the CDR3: TGTGCCAGCAGCTCACCGCGGACTACTTACGAGCAGTACTTC.